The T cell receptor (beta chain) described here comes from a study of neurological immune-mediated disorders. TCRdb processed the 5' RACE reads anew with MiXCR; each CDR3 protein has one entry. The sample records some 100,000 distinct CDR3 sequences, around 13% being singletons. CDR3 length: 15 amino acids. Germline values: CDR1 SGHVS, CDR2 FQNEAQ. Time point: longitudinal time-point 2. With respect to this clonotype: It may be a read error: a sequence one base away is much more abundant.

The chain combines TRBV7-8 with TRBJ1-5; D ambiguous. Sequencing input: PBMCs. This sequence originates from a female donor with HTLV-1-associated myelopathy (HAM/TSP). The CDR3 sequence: CANSLFFVGNQPQHF. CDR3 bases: TGTGCCAACAGCCTCTTTTTCGTAGGGAATCAGCCCCAGCATTTT.